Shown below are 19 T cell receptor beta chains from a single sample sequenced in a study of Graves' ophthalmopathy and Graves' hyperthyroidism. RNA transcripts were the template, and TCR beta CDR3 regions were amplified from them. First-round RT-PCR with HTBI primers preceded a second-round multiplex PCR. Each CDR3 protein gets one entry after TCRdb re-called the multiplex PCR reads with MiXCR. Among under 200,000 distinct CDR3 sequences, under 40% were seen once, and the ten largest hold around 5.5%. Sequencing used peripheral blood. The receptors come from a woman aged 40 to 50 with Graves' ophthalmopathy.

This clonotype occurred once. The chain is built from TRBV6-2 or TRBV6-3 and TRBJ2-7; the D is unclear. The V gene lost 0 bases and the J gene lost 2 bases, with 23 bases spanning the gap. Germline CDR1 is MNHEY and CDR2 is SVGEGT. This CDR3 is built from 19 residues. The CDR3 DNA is TGTGCCAGCAGTTACTCCCTCAACATCCTCGGGTTCGATCCCTACGAGCAGTACTTC. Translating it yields CASSYSLNILGFDPYEQYF.

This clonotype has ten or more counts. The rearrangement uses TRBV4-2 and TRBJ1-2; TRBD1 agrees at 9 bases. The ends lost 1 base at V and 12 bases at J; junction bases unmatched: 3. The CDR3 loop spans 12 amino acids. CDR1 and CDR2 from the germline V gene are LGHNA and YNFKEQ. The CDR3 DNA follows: TGTGCCAGCAGCCAAGGGGACAGGGACCACACCTTC. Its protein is CASSQGDRDHTF.

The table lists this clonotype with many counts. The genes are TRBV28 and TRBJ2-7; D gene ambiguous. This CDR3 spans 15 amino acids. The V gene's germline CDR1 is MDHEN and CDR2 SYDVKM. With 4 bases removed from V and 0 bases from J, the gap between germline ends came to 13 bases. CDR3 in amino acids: CASSSPRDASYEQYF. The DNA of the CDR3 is TGTGCCAGCAGTTCCCCACGAGACGCCTCCTACGAGCAGTACTTC. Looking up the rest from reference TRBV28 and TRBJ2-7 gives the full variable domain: DVKVTQSSRYLVKRTGEKVFLECVQDMDHENMFWYRQDPGLGLRLIYFSYDVKMKEKGDIPEGYSVSREKKERFSLILESASTNQTSMYLCASSSPRDASYEQYFGPGTRLTVT.

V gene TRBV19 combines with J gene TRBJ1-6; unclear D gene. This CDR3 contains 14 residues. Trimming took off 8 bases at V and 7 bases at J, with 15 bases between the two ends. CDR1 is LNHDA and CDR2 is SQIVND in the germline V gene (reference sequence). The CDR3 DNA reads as TGTGCCAGTGGCCAAGAGAGCACAAATTCACCCCTCCACTTT. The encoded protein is CASGQESTNSPLHF. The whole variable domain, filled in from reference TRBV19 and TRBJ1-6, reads DGGITQSPKYLFRKEGQNVTLSCEQNLNHDAMYWYRQDPGQGLRLIYYSQIVNDFQKGDIAEGYSVSREKKESFPLTVTSAQKNPTAFYLCASGQESTNSPLHFGNGTRLTVT.

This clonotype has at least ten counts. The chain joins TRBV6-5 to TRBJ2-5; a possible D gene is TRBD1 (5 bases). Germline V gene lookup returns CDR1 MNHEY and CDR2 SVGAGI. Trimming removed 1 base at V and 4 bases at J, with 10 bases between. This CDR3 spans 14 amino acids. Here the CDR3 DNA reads TGTGCCAGCAGTTACTGGGGCCAAGCAGAGACCCAGTACTTC. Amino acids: CASSYWGQAETQYF.

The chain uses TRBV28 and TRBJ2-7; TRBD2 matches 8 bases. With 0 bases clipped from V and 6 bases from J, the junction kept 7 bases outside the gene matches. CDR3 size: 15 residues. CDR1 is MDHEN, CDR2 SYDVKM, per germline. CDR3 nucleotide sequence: TGTGCCAGCAGTTTATGGAGGGGACTAGTCTGCGAGCAGTACTTC. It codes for CASSLWRGLVCEQYF.

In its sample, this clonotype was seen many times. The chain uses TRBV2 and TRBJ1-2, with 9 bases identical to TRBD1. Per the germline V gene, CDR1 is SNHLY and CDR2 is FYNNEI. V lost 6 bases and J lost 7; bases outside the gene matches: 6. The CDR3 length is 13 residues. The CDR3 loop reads CASRGQGIGGYTF. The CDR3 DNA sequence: TGTGCCAGCAGAGGACAGGGGATAGGTGGCTACACCTTC.

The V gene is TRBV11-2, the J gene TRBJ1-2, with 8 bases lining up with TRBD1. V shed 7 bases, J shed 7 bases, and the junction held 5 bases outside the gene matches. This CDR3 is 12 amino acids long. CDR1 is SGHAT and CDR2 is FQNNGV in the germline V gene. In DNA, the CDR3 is TGTGCCAGCACGACAGGGGAGCGTGGCTACACCTTC. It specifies CASTTGERGYTF.

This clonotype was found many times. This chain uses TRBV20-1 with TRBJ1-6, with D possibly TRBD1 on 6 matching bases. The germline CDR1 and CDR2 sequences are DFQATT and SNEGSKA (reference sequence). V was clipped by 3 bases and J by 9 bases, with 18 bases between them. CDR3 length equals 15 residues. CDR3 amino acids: CSASSVQGGSSPLHF. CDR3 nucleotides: TGCAGTGCTAGTTCGGTACAGGGCGGTAGTTCACCCCTCCACTTT.

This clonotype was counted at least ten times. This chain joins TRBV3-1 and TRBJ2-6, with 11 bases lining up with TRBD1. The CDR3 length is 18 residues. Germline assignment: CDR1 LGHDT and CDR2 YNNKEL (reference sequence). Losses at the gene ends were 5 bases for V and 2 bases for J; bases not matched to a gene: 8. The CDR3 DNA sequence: TGTGCCAGCAGCAACCGGGACAGGGGGATTGCTGGGGCCAACGTCCTGACTTTC. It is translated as CASSNRDRGIAGANVLTF.

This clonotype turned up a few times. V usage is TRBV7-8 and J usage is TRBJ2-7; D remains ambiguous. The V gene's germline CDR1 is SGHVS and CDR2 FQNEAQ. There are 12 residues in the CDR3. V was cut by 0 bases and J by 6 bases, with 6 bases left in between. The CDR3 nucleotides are TGTGCCAGCAGCTTAGCGGGTGTCGAGCAGTACTTC. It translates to CASSLAGVEQYF.

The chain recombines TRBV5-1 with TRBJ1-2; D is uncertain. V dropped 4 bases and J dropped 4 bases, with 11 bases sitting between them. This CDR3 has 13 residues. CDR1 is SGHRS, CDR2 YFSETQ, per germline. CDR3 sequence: CASSATRSYGYTF. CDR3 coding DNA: TGCGCCAGCAGCGCGACAAGAAGCTATGGCTACACCTTC.

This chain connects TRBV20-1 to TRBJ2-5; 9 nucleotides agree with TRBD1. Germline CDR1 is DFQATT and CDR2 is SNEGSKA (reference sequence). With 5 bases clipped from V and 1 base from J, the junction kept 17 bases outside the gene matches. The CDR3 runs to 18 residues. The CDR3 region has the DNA TGCAGTGCTTCCATCCGGGACAGGGTGAGGGGTATCCAAGAGACCCAGTACTTC. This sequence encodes CSASIRDRVRGIQETQYF.

This chain's CDR3 is CSARRTGNTEAFF. CDR3 sequence (DNA): TGCAGTGCTCGGAGGACAGGGAACACTGAAGCTTTCTTT. The chain has TRBV20-1 and TRBJ1-1; 7 bases are shared with TRBD1. The CDR3 loop spans 13 amino acids. Germline CDR1 is DFQATT and CDR2 is SNEGSKA (reference sequence). V shed 5 bases and J 1 base; nucleotides not matched to a gene: 4.

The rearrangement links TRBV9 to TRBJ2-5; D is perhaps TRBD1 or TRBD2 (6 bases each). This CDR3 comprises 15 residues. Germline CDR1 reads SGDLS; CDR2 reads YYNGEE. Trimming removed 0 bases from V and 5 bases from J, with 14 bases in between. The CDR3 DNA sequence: TGTGCCAGCAGCGTAGGGGGGGCAAGTGGGGAGACCCAGTACTTC. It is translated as CASSVGGASGETQYF.

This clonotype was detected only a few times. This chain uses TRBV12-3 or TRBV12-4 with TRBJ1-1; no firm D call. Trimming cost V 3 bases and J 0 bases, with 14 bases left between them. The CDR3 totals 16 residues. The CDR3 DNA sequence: TGTGCCAGCAGTTTCGGCATCGCGTCCTTGAACACTGAAGCTTTCTTT. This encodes CASSFGIASLNTEAFF.

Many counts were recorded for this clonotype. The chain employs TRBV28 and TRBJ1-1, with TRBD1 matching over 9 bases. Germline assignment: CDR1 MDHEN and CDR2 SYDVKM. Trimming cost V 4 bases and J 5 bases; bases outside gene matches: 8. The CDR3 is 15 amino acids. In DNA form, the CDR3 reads TGTGCCAGCAGTTCGTCCGGGACAGGGAGGACTGAAGCTTTCTTT. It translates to CASSSSGTGRTEAFF.

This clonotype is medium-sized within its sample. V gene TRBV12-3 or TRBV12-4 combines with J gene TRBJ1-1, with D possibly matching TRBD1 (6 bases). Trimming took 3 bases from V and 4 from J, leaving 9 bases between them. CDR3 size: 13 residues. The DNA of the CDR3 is TGTGCCAGCAGTTTTAAGGGGGGCACTGAAGCTTTCTTT. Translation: CASSFKGGTEAFF.

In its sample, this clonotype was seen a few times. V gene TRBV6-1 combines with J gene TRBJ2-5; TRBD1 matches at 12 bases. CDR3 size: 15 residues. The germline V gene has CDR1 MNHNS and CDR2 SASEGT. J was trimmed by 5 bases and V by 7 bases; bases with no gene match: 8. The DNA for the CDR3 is TGTGCCAGCAAGCTAGGGACAGGGGGCGCGGAGACCCAGTACTTC. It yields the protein CASKLGTGGAETQYF.